This entry features one T cell receptor beta chain sequence. Germline lookup yields CDR1 GTSNPN and CDR2 SVGIG (reference sequence). Trimming took off 5 bases at V and 6 bases at J, with 17 bases between the two ends. The CDR3 is made up of 13 amino acids. 13 Jbeta primers and 60 Vbeta primers were used for the PCR. Data came from immunoSEQ multiplex PCR; TCRdb stores just in-frame clones and leaves some out. The sample includes around 93,000 clones, 82% of them seen just once. This entry is derived from a study of cytomegalovirus exposure and HLA in healthy donors. V is TRBV30 and J is TRBJ2-7; possible D gene TRBD1, 7 bases. The TCR was taken from a man aged 30 to 45 in good health and CMV-seropositive. Sequencing used PBMCs. The CDR3 region is CAWSGQFGSEQYF. The CDR3 nucleotides read TGTGCCTGGTCGGGACAGTTCGGGAGCGAGCAGTACTTC.